Listed below are T cell receptor beta chains from one sample, sequenced in a study of shared clonotypes between healthy human individuals. Generated by immunoSEQ multiplex PCR, the TCRdb table keeps only in-frame clones and is missing some. The sample holds some 700,000 clones, about nine tenths seen once. The sample comprised memory CD8+ T cells from PBMCs. All receptors derive from a man between 18 and 35 years old in good health. Some clones in this sample may be carry-over from other donors' samples. CDR3s include the opening cysteine and the closing phenylalanine or tryptophan. D genes are given only for firm matches. Clone size appears in some rows only: once, few, many, or a class for an expanded clone.

clone_size: once; d_call: TRBD1; v_call: TRBV10-3; j_call: TRBJ1-1; cdr3_nt: TGTGCCATCAGCCGAAAGGACAGGGGGTTAGGCATGAACACTGAAGCTTTCTTT; cdr3_aa: CAISRKDRGLGMNTEAFF
clone_size: -; d_call: -; v_call: TRBV19; j_call: TRBJ2-7; cdr3_nt: TGTGCCAGTAGTCCCGGTGGGTGGCTCCACGAGCAGTACTTC; cdr3_aa: CASSPGGWLHEQYF
clone_size: -; d_call: TRBD2; v_call: TRBV27; j_call: TRBJ2-1; cdr3_nt: TGTGCCAGCAGTTTCTACCCGGGACTAGATCTCTTCTTC; cdr3_aa: CASSFYPGLDLFF
clone_size: once; d_call: -; v_call: TRBV7-9; j_call: TRBJ2-1; cdr3_nt: TGTGCCAGCAGCTCCTCGCCCACGATACCGTACAATGAGCAGTTCTTC; cdr3_aa: CASSSSPTIPYNEQFF
clone_size: -; d_call: TRBD1; v_call: TRBV19; j_call: TRBJ2-3; cdr3_nt: TGTGCCAGTAGTACCCGGGACAGGGCTACAGATACGCAGTATTTT; cdr3_aa: CASSTRDRATDTQYF
clone_size: -; d_call: TRBD1; v_call: TRBV19; j_call: TRBJ2-1; cdr3_nt: TGTGCCAGTAGTATTGAGGACAGGAGGCAGTTCTTC; cdr3_aa: CASSIEDRRQFF
clone_size: -; d_call: TRBD1; v_call: TRBV7-6; j_call: TRBJ1-1; cdr3_nt: TGTGCCAGCAGCTCAATAGGGTGGGAGGGGGCAAGGGCTGAAGCTTTCTTT; cdr3_aa: CASSSIGWEGARAEAFF
clone_size: once; d_call: -; v_call: TRBV6-5; j_call: TRBJ2-4; cdr3_nt: TGTGCCAGCAGTCCTCGAGTTGGGAACATTCAGTACTTC; cdr3_aa: CASSPRVGNIQYF
clone_size: -; d_call: -; v_call: TRBV27; j_call: TRBJ1-1; cdr3_nt: TGTGCCAGTACCCCCGGGGGCCACAGCACTGAAGCTTTCTTT; cdr3_aa: CASTPGGHSTEAFF
clone_size: -; d_call: -; v_call: TRBV7-9; j_call: TRBJ2-2; cdr3_nt: TGTGCCAGCAGCCCAACAAACGGACAGACCTTGGGGTGGCTGTTTTTT; cdr3_aa: CASSPTNGQTLGWLFF
clone_size: few; d_call: -; v_call: TRBV4-1; j_call: TRBJ1-1; cdr3_nt: TGCGCCAGCAGCCAAGAAGCCGCGTCGAACACTGAAGCTTTCTTT; cdr3_aa: CASSQEAASNTEAFF
clone_size: -; d_call: TRBD1; v_call: TRBV7-9; j_call: TRBJ2-7; cdr3_nt: TGTGCCAGCAGCTCCAGGACAGGGCACAACTACGAGCAGTACTTC; cdr3_aa: CASSSRTGHNYEQYF
clone_size: once; d_call: TRBD1; v_call: TRBV4-3; j_call: TRBJ1-2; cdr3_nt: TGCGCCAGCAGCCATGACCGCCGGGACAGGGGCGGCTACACCTTC; cdr3_aa: CASSHDRRDRGGYTF
clone_size: -; d_call: TRBD2; v_call: TRBV6-1; j_call: TRBJ2-7; cdr3_nt: TGTGCCAGCAGTGTCCCGGGACTAGCGGGAGGTTTATCCTACGAGCAGTACTTC; cdr3_aa: CASSVPGLAGGLSYEQYF
clone_size: -; d_call: TRBD1; v_call: TRBV25-1; j_call: TRBJ2-7; cdr3_nt: TGTGCCAGCAGTATAATCGGGACAGCGTCCTACGAGCAGTACTTC; cdr3_aa: CASSIIGTASYEQYF
clone_size: -; d_call: TRBD2; v_call: TRBV9; j_call: TRBJ2-1; cdr3_nt: TGTGCCAGCAGCGCTAGCGGGGGTTTAGGGAATGAGCAGTTCTTC; cdr3_aa: CASSASGGLGNEQFF
clone_size: few; d_call: -; v_call: TRBV1; j_call: TRBJ2-5; cdr3_nt: TGCACCAGCAGCCAGGCTAGCGCACAAGAGACCCAGTACTTC; cdr3_aa: CTSSQASAQETQYF
clone_size: -; d_call: -; v_call: TRBV27; j_call: TRBJ2-7; cdr3_nt: TGTGCCAGCAGTTTAGAGCTGGGCTACGAGCAGTACTTC; cdr3_aa: CASSLELGYEQYF
clone_size: -; d_call: TRBD1; v_call: TRBV10-3; j_call: TRBJ2-7; cdr3_nt: TGTGCCATCAGAAGTCCGGGACAGGGCTACGAGCAGTACTTC; cdr3_aa: CAIRSPGQGYEQYF
clone_size: -; d_call: -; v_call: TRBV5-6; j_call: TRBJ1-1; cdr3_nt: TGTGCCAGCCGCCGGGGGTATCGAATGAACACTGAAGCTTTCTTT; cdr3_aa: CASRRGYRMNTEAFF
clone_size: few; d_call: TRBD2; v_call: TRBV28; j_call: TRBJ2-2; cdr3_nt: TGTGCCAGCAGTCGGAGCGGGAGAGGCACCGGGGAGCTGTTTTTT; cdr3_aa: CASSRSGRGTGELFF
clone_size: few; d_call: -; v_call: TRBV5-1; j_call: TRBJ2-3; cdr3_nt: TGCGCCAGCAGCATAACAGATTTCCGGGGCACAGATACGCAGTATTTT; cdr3_aa: CASSITDFRGTDTQYF
clone_size: few; d_call: -; v_call: TRBV27; j_call: TRBJ1-1; cdr3_nt: TGTGCCAGCAGTTTATTGGGGGGGAACACTGAAGCTTTCTTT; cdr3_aa: CASSLLGGNTEAFF
clone_size: -; d_call: TRBD2; v_call: TRBV28; j_call: TRBJ2-5; cdr3_nt: TGTGCCAGCAGTTCACCCAATCTAGCGGGGTCCCAAGAGACCCAGTACTTC; cdr3_aa: CASSSPNLAGSQETQYF
clone_size: -; d_call: TRBD2; v_call: TRBV6-1; j_call: TRBJ2-1; cdr3_nt: TGTGCCACCTCCCCGACTAGCGGGAGGGCGGCTGAGCAGTTCTTC; cdr3_aa: CATSPTSGRAAEQFF
clone_size: once; d_call: -; v_call: TRBV14; j_call: TRBJ2-7; cdr3_nt: TGTGCCAGCAGCCACCAGATACGTAGCTCCTACGAGCAGTACTTC; cdr3_aa: CASSHQIRSSYEQYF
clone_size: -; d_call: -; v_call: TRBV12-5; j_call: TRBJ2-1; cdr3_nt: TGTGCTAGTGGTTTGGGTACAGAAAACAATGAGCAGTTCTTC; cdr3_aa: CASGLGTENNEQFF
clone_size: once; d_call: -; v_call: TRBV5-5; j_call: TRBJ2-7; cdr3_nt: TGTGCCAGCAGCTTGGCCAAGGTAGTAAGGCCCTACGAGCAGTACTTC; cdr3_aa: CASSLAKVVRPYEQYF
clone_size: -; d_call: -; v_call: TRBV7-2; j_call: TRBJ2-7; cdr3_nt: TGTGCCAGCAGCAATCGGAGAACCTACGAGCAGTACTTC; cdr3_aa: CASSNRRTYEQYF